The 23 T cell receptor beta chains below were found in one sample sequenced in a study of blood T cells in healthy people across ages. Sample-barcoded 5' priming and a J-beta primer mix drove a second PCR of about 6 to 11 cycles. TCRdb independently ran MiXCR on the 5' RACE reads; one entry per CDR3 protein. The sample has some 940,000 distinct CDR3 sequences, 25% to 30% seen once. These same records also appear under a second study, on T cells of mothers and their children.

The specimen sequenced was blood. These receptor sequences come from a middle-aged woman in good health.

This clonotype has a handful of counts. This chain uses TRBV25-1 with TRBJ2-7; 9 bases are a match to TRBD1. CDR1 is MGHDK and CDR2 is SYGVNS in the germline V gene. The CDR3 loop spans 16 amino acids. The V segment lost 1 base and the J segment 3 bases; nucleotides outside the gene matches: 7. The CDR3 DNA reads TGTGCCAGCAGTGAATCCTCGGGACAGGGTATCTACGAGCAGTACTTC. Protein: CASSESSGQGIYEQYF.

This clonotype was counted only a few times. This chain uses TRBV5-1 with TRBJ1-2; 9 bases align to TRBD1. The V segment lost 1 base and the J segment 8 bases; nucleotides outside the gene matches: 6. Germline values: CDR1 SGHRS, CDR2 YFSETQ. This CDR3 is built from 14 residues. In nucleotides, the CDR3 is TGCGCCAGCAGCTTGCAGGCAGGGACAGGGGGCTACACCTTC. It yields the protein CASSLQAGTGGYTF.

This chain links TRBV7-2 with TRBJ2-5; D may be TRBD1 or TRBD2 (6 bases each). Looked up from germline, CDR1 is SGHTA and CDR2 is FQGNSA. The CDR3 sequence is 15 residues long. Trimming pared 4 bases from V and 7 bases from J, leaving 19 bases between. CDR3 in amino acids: CASSSGGVIRGTQYF. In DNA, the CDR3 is TGTGCCAGCAGCTCCGGGGGTGTTATCAGGGGGACCCAGTACTTC.

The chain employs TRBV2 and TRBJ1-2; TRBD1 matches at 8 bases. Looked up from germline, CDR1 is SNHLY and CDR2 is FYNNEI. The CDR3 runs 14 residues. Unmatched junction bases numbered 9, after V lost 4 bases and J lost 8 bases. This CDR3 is CASSVRQGAIGYTF. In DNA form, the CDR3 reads TGTGCCAGCAGTGTAAGGCAGGGGGCGATCGGCTACACCTTC.

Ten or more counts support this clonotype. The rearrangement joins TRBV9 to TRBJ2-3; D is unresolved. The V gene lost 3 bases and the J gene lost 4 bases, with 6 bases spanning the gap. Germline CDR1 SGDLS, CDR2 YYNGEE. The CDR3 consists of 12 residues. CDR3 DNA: TGTGCCAGCAGCGGTTCGGCAGATACGCAGTATTTT. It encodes CASSGSADTQYF.

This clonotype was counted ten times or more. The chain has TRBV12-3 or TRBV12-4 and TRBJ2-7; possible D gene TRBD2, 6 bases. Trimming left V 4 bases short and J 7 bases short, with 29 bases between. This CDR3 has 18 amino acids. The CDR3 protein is CASSSRLGRTLKTREQYF. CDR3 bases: TGTGCCAGCAGTTCCCGCCTGGGACGGACCCTTAAGACTAGAGAGCAGTACTTC.

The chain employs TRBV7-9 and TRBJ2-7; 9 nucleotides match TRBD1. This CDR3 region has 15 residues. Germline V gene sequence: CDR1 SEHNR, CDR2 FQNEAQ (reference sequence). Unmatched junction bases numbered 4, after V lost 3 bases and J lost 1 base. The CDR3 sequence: CASSFGDRESYEQYF. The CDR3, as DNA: TGTGCCAGCAGCTTTGGGGACAGGGAATCCTACGAGCAGTACTTC.

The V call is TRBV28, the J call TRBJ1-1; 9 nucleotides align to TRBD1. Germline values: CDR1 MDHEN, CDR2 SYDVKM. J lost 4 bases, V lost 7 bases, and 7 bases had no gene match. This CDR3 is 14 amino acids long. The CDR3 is CASTVQGAGTEAFF. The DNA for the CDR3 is TGTGCCAGCACTGTACAGGGGGCGGGCACTGAAGCTTTCTTT.

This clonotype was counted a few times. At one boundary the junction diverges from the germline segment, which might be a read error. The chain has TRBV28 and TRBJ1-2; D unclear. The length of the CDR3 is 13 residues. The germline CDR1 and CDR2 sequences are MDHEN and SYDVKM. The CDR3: CASSLGNRLGHTF. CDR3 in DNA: TGTGCCAGCAGTTTGGGGAATCGGCTTGGCCACACCTTC.

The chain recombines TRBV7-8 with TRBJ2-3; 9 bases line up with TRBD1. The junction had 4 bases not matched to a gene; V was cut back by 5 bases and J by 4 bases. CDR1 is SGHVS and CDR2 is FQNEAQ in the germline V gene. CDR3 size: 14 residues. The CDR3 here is CASSGTGNPDTQYF. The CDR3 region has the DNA TGTGCCAGCAGCGGGACAGGGAACCCAGATACGCAGTATTTT.

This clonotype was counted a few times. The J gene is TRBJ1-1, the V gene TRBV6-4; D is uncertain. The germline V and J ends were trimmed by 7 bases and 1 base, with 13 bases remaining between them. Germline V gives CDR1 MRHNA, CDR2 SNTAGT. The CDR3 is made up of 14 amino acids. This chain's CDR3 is CASTSSPGNTEAFF. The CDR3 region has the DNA TGTGCCAGCACCTCGTCGCCGGGGAACACTGAAGCTTTCTTT.

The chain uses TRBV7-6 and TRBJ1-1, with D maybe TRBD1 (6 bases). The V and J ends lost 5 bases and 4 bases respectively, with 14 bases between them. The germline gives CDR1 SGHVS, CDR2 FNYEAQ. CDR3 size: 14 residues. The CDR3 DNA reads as TGTGCCAGCAGCCTACGCAACAGGGCCACTGAAGCTTTCTTT. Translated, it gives CASSLRNRATEAFF. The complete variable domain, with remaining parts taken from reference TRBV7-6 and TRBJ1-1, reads GAGVSQSPRYKVTKRGQDVALRCDPISGHVSLYWYRQALGQGPEFLTYFNYEAQQDKSGLPNDRFSAERPEGSISTLTIQRTEQRDSAMYRCASSLRNRATEAFFGQGTRLTVV.

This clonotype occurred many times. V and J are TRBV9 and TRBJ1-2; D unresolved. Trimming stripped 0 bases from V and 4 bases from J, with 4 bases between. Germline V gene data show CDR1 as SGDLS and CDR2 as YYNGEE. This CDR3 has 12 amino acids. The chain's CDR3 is CASSVDSYGYTF. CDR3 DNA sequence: TGTGCCAGCAGCGTAGACAGCTATGGCTACACCTTC.

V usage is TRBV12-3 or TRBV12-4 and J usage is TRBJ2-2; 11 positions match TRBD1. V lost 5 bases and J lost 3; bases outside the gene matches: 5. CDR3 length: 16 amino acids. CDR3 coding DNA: TGTGCCAGCAGTAGAAGGACAGGGGGCTACACCGGGGAGCTGTTTTTT. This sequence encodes CASSRRTGGYTGELFF.

The CDR3 here is CASSLRRQGARGQYF. DNA of the CDR3: TGTGCCAGCAGTCTACGGCGACAGGGGGCGCGGGGGCAGTACTTC. The chain has TRBV28 and TRBJ2-7, with TRBD1 matching over 10 bases. The CDR3 sequence is 15 residues long. V dropped 5 bases and J dropped 9; count of bases not matched to a gene: 13. Germline V gene lookup returns CDR1 MDHEN and CDR2 SYDVKM.

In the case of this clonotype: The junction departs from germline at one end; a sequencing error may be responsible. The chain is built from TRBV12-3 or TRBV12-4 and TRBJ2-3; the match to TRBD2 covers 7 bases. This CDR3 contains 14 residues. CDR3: CASSLAVSADAQYF. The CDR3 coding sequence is TGTGCCAGCAGCCTAGCGGTGAGCGCAGATGCGCAGTATTTT.

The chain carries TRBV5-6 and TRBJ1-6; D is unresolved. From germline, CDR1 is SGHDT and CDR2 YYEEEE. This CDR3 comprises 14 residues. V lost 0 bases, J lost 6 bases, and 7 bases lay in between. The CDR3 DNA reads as TGTGCCAGCAGCTTGGCGGTTGGTAATTCACCCCTCCACTTT. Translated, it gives CASSLAVGNSPLHF.

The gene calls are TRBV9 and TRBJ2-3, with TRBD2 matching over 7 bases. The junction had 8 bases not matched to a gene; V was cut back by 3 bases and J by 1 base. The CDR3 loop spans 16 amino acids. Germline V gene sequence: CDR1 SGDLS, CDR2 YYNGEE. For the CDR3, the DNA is TGTGCCAGCAGCGGAGGGCAACGGGGGGGCACAGATACGCAGTATTTT. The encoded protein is CASSGGQRGGTDTQYF.

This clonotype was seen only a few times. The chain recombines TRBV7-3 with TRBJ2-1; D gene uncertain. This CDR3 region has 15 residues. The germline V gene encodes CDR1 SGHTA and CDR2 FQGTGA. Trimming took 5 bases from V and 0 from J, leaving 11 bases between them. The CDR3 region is CASSPTVSSYNEQFF. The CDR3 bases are TGTGCCAGCAGCCCTACAGTGAGCTCCTACAATGAGCAGTTCTTC.

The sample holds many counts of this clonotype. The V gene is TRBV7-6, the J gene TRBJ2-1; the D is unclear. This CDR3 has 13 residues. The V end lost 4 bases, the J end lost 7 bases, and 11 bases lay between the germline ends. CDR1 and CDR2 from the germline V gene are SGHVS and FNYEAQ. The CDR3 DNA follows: TGTGCCAGCAGCTCCCGTATAACGAATGAGCAGTTCTTC. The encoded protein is CASSSRITNEQFF.

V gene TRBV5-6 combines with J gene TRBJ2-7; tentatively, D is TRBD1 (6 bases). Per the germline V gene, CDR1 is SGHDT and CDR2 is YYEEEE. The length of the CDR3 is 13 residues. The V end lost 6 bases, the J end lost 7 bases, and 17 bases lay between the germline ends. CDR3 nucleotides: TGTGCCAGCACCACAGGGACCGCCGGGGAGCAGTACTTC. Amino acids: CASTTGTAGEQYF.

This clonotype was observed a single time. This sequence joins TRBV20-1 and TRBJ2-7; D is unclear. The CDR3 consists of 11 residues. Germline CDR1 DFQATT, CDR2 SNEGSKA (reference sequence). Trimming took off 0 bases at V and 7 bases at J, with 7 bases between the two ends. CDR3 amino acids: CSARDGNEQYF. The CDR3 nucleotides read TGCAGTGCTAGAGATGGAAATGAGCAGTACTTC.

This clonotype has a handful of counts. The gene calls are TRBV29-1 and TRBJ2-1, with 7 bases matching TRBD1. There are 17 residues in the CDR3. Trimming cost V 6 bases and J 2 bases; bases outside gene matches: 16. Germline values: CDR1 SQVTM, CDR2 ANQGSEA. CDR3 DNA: TGCAGCGTCACCACCGGGACAGCTTCTCTGGCCTACAATGAGCAGTTCTTC. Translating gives CSVTTGTASLAYNEQFF.